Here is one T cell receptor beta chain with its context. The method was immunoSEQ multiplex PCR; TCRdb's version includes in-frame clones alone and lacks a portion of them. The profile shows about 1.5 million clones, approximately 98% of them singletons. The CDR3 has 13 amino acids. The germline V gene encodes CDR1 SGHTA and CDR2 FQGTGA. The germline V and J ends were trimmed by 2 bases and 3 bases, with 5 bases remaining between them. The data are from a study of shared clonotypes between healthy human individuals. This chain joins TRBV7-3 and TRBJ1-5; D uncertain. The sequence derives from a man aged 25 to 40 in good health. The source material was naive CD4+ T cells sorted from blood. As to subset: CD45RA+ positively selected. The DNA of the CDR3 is TGTGCCAGCAGCTTAGATTACAATCAGCCCCAGCATTTT. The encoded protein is CASSLDYNQPQHF.